This T cell receptor beta chain comes out of a study of response to subunit inactivated influenza vaccine listed by TCRdb under 2018. Regarding the study in general: To follow how T cells responded to a trivalent subunit inactivated influenza vaccine, the researchers relied on deep quantitative profiling of the T cell receptor repertoire.

What the authors observed across the whole study: The authors proposed that each seasonal influenza vaccination may bring in only a limited number of new T cells.

A few counts support this clonotype. The clone's antigen remains unknown. One base away there is no much larger clone; base qualities are not given. The receptor library was made with RT-PCR. The sequencer listed for this sample is Illumina HiSeq 2500. TCRdb reworked the public reads: Q25 trimming with fastp, MiXCR clone assembly, productive beta chains retained. Duplicate CDR3 protein sequences are folded into a single record with the most common DNA and genes. In this sample the table shows about 540,000 distinct CDR3 sequences, roughly 25% of which occur a single time. The top ten constitute 2.5% to 3% of the sample. CDR1 and CDR2, per the germline V gene, are SGHVS and FQNEAQ. Deletion took 5 bases off V and 3 bases off J, with a span of 17 bases between the germline ends. The CDR3 holds 15 amino acids from the cysteine to the phenylalanine. Only the CDR3 part of the read is kept: 45 bases, read in frame from the first base.

Another study also made use of these data, one on T cells expressing NK-cell markers. The second paper states: 5'RACE template switching, by which a universal primer site and unique molecular identifiers were added, was used to make TCR beta cDNA libraries. TCR beta-chain repertoires were profiled in sorted CD3+CD56+NKG2C+, CD3+CD56+NKG2C- and CD3+CD56-NKG2C+ T-cell subsets from several donors. Among the eight sequenced donors, only one was HCMV-seronegative, while the other seven were HCMV-seropositive. To restrict sorting to alphabetaTCR-expressing T cells, an anti-gammadeltaTCR antibody was added in several experiments. For five or six donors, the dominant CD3+CD56+NKG2C+ clonotypes were among the top 10 CD8+ clonotypes and accounted for about 1.0-7.0% of CD8+ T cells. Those dominant clonotypes were again the most abundant among CD3+CD56-NKG2C+ cells in a handful of donors, at about 25-60.1%. It remained unclear whether the expanded NKG2C-expressing T cell clones were specific for HCMV antigens. Randomly selected healthy volunteers, three men and five women, were used as the eight sequenced donors. HCMV serostatus was determined by detecting HCMV-specific IgG in serum with a commercial ELISA kit. Ficoll density gradient centrifugation was used to isolate peripheral blood mononuclear cells from blood. Using Miltenyi isolation kits, CD4+ and CD8+ T cells were isolated from PBMC through magnetic immunoseparation. Synthesis of cDNA was primed from the TCR beta constant segment and was followed by two consecutive PCR amplification steps. Libraries were sequenced as 2 x 150 bp reads on Illumina HiSeq 2000/2500, MiSeq or NextSeq. MIGEC handled demultiplexing of the reads and grouping by UMI, while MiTCR was used to assemble and quantify clonotypes. To exclude erroneous sequences, any TCR cDNA sequence not supported by at least two reads was discarded. The tcR package was used for downstream repertoire analysis, with clonotypes matched between fractions based on CDR3 nucleotide sequence plus V segment. VDJmatch was used to annotate antigen specificity against VDJdb, with one amino acid substitution in CDR3 permitted.

The source was CD4+ T cells sorted from PBMCs, collected 11 to 12 days after vaccination. The V gene is TRBV7-8 and the J gene is TRBJ2-7, with the D gene uncertain. The receptor's source is a man in his fifties or sixties who received an inactivated influenza vaccine. Donor details come from another sample of the same person, matched by shared clones. The sequence in DNA is TGTGCCAGCAGCCTAATTGGCGGAGCTAACTACGAGCAGTACTTC. This is translated as CASSLIGGANYEQYF.